This TCR beta chain came from a study of radiotherapy plus CTLA-4 blockade in lung cancer. Notes on the study in general: In blood, TCR clones derived from the tumor expanded after radiotherapy plus ipilimumab.

Produced via immunoSEQ multiplex PCR; TCRdb's table is partial and in-frame only. The table lists 50,000 to 65,000 clones, roughly four fifths of them singletons, with 16% in the top ten. Comments on this clone: Its antigen is still unknown.

This sequence was found in a human donor with non-small cell lung cancer who had a complete response to radiotherapy plus ipilimumab. Material: peripheral blood, obtained from a patient treated with radiotherapy plus ipilimumab.

The CDR3: CASSNYGTDSNYGYTF. CDR3 nucleotides: TGTGCCAGTAGTAATTATGGGACAGATTCTAACTATGGCTACACCTTC. The V and J genes are TRBV19 and TRBJ1-2; 7 bases agree with TRBD1. This CDR3 is built from 16 residues. Trimming removed 4 bases from V and 0 bases from J; junction bases left unmatched: 8. CDR1 and CDR2 from the germline V gene are LNHDA and SQIVND (reference sequence).